The source of this T cell receptor (beta chain) is a study of T cell responses to AZD1222 COVID-19 vaccine. Study conclusions and caveats: Spike-specific TCR breadth rose after two AZD1222 doses, and depth rose as well. Donors in the cohort were predominantly white British and more often female, and clonal diversity was possibly underestimated. The span of vaccine-associated CD4 TCRs extended across spike, with dominance at 160-218 and 743-854. Reportedly, nearly half the spike-specific TCRs target unmutated variant regions.

Concerning this clone itself: The antigen is not known.

CDR3 length equals 15 residues. V lost 4 bases and J lost 1, with 14 bases in between. In germline, CDR1 is SGHRS, CDR2 YFSETQ. Clones were read by immunoSEQ multiplex PCR, and TCRdb kept only the in-frame ones, dropping some. The repertoire holds about 85,000 clones, with about 86% as singletons. The chain is built from TRBV5-1 and TRBJ1-1; D perhaps matches TRBD1 (6 bases). This TCR derives from an adult in good health. Sequenced material: peripheral blood, taken on day 0 of AZD1222 vaccination. The CDR3 DNA reads as TGCGCCAGCAGCCAAGGACAGAACACGAACACTGAAGCTTTCTTT. Translation: CASSQGQNTNTEAFF.